This T cell receptor beta chain is from a study of blood T cell repertoires in COVID-19. Background on the study: From the United States, Italy and Spain came samples of acute and convalescent COVID-19.

The table came from immunoSEQ multiplex PCR; TCRdb's copy has only in-frame clones and leaves some out. This table holds around 160,000 clones, about four fifths found once. V was pared by 2 bases and J by 0 bases, with 9 bases of the junction left unmatched. From germline, CDR1 is SGHVS and CDR2 FQNEAQ. The CDR3 spans 19 residues. The TCR comes from a woman aged 60 to 75 who had recovered from COVID-19. The sample consisted of PBMCs or T cells enriched from blood (not recorded which). The V and J genes are TRBV7-8 and TRBJ2-6, with 8 bases lining up with TRBD1. DNA for the CDR3: TGTGCCAGCAGCTTAAGGAGGCAGGGGGCCCTCTCTGGGGCCAACGTCCTGACTTTC. This sequence encodes CASSLRRQGALSGANVLTF.